Ten or more counts support the clone carrying this T cell receptor (beta chain). Indicated time point: patch test 2, 6 weeks after DPC sensitization. Stated treatment: therapeutic diphenylcyclopropenone sensitization with weekly scalp DPC. TCRdb itself ran the RACE reads through MiXCR, one entry per CDR3 protein. The repertoire holds tens of thousands of distinct CDR3 sequences, about 8.5% seen once, with nearly 3.5% in the top ten. This record belongs to a study of human T cells and chemical hapten exposure. Study details: Patients got weekly scalp diphenylcyclopropenone doses over the roughly 24-week study.

CDR3 length: 16 amino acids. CDR1 MNHEY and CDR2 SVGEGT come from the germline V gene. Between the trimmed V and J ends, which lost 2 bases and 0 bases, there was a span of 10 bases. The chain recombines TRBV6-2 or TRBV6-3 with TRBJ1-4; tentative D call: TRBD1 (5 bases). Sequenced material: whole blood, taken in connection with sensitization to the hapten diphenylcyclopropenone (DPC). The receptor was derived from a woman aged 45-65 years with alopecia areata. Some clones in this sample may be carry-over from other donors' samples. CDR3 region: CASSYETASTNEKLFF. The CDR3 nucleotides are TGTGCCAGCAGTTACGAGACAGCCTCAACTAATGAAAAACTGTTTTTT.